These 9 T cell receptor beta chains were all obtained from the same sample, sequenced in a study of human T cells and chemical hapten exposure (dated by TCRdb to the early 2020s). To prepare the library, RACE was applied. For sequencing, a NextSeq 500 was employed. In TCRdb, the public reads were trimmed at Q25 with fastp and aligned with MiXCR, with productive beta chains retained. Each CDR3 protein appears once, grouped with its most common genes and DNA. The sample data list around 50,000 distinct CDR3 sequences, and less than 9.5% of these were observed just once. The top ten hold 4% to 5.5% of the sample. This sample's time point label indicates: patch test 1, 2 weeks after DPC sensitization. The sample's treatment or condition label, decoded: therapeutic diphenylcyclopropenone sensitization with weekly scalp DPC. The sample here was whole blood, taken in connection with sensitization to the hapten diphenylcyclopropenone (DPC). Receptor source: a woman aged 45-65 years with alopecia areata. Some clones in this sample may be carry-over from other donors' samples.

There are a few counts of this clonotype. The chain employs TRBV28 and TRBJ1-2; 7 bases are shared with TRBD1. Germline CDR1 reads MDHEN; CDR2 reads SYDVKM. CDR3 length: 15 residues. J lost 1 base, V lost 8 bases, and 10 bases had no gene match. The CDR3 sequence is CASDPSTGLNYGYTF. The CDR3 DNA reads as TGTGCCAGCGACCCGTCGACAGGGCTTAACTATGGCTACACCTTC.

This clonotype was seen only once. A much larger clone lies a single base off, so this may be a read error. J is TRBJ2-1 and V is TRBV6-1; 11 nucleotides align to TRBD2. The germline V gene has CDR1 MNHNS and CDR2 SASEGT. This CDR3 comprises 13 residues. This CDR3 is CAGTGLADNEQSF. DNA of the CDR3: TGTGCCGGAACGGGACTAGCGGACAATGAGCAGTCCTTC.

This clonotype was recorded many times. The chain recombines TRBV10-3 with TRBJ2-4, with D unclear. The length of the CDR3 is 11 residues. Trimming cost V 2 bases and J 8 bases, with 4 bases left between them. Germline CDR1 ENHRY, CDR2 SYGVKD. The CDR3 spells CAISEADIQYF. CDR3 bases: TGTGCCATCAGTGAGGCGGACATTCAGTACTTC.

V and J are TRBV27 and TRBJ2-4, with 8 bases lining up with TRBD2. V gave up 8 bases and J gave up 1 base; unmatched junction bases: 4. The germline V gene has CDR1 MNHEY and CDR2 SMNVEV (reference sequence). The CDR3 has 14 residues. Here the CDR3 DNA reads TGTGCCAGCCGCGGGGGGCTTGCCAAAAACATTCAGTACTTC. As protein: CASRGGLAKNIQYF.

At least ten counts were recorded for this clonotype. This rearrangement joins TRBV5-1 to TRBJ2-5, with TRBD1 as a possible D gene (6 bases). This CDR3 region has 16 residues. V was trimmed by 3 bases and J by 1 base, leaving 16 bases between them. CDR1 is SGHRS, CDR2 YFSETQ, per germline. The CDR3 region is CASSSPFNRAQETQYF. DNA of the CDR3: TGCGCCAGCAGCTCCCCATTTAACAGGGCCCAAGAGACCCAGTACTTC.

This clonotype was recorded a few times. This chain joins TRBV20-1 and TRBJ2-7; weak D call: TRBD1 (6 bases). V was clipped by 1 base and J by 0 bases, with 13 bases between them. CDR3 size: 15 residues. Germline V gene sequence: CDR1 DFQATT, CDR2 SNEGSKA (reference sequence). The CDR3 reads CSARGSGAYSYEQYF. Written as DNA, the CDR3 is TGCAGTGCTAGAGGTTCAGGGGCCTACTCCTACGAGCAGTACTTC.

This clonotype has ten or more counts. The V and J genes are TRBV5-1 and TRBJ2-4; 11 bases fit TRBD1. This CDR3 region has 17 residues. J was trimmed by 5 bases and V by 2 bases; bases with no gene match: 9. Germline lookup yields CDR1 SGHRS and CDR2 YFSETQ. The CDR3 DNA reads as TGCGCCAGCAGCTTAACCACCGGGACAGGGGGTGAAAACATTCAGTACTTC. This sequence encodes CASSLTTGTGGENIQYF.

This clonotype was counted many times. The chain uses TRBV18 and TRBJ1-2; D ambiguous. The V and J ends lost 1 base and 6 bases respectively, with 15 bases between them. CDR1 KGHSH and CDR2 LQKENI come from the germline V gene. The CDR3 has 15 residues. CDR3 protein: CASSPQELVSHGYTF. Here the CDR3 DNA reads TGTGCCAGCTCACCACAGGAATTGGTCTCCCATGGCTACACCTTC.

There are a few counts of this clonotype. This chain connects TRBV7-2 to TRBJ2-7; D uncertain. The CDR3 loop spans 12 amino acids. The V and J ends lost 6 bases and 0 bases respectively, with 6 bases between them. Germline CDR1 and CDR2: SGHTA and FQGNSA. In DNA form, the CDR3 reads TGTGCCAGCAGATACTCCTCCTACGAGCAGTACTTC. It codes for CASRYSSYEQYF.